This T cell receptor beta chain was sequenced in a study of persistence of HIV-infected CD4 T cells. The germline V gene has CDR1 MNHNS and CDR2 SASEGT. Deletions cut 4 bases from V and 1 base from J, with 14 bases between. The CDR3 length is 16 residues. As for this clone: Its antigen is unidentified.

The stimulus was an HIV-1 Gag 15-mer peptide pool, 0.9 to 1 ug/peptide/mL. CD4+ T cells upregulating both CD40 ligand and CD69 were sorted as responding cells. The libraries were made with immunoSEQ version 4 in survey mode. Using immunoSEQ multiplex PCR, the repertoire was profiled, and TCRdb retains in-frame clones only, with some absent. The sample yields about 25,000 clones, about 74% seen once. The sample here was CD4+ T cells sorted from PBMCs after roughly 18-hour stimulation, taken from a patient who received antiretroviral therapy. V gene TRBV6-1 combines with J gene TRBJ1-5, with a tentative D call TRBD1 (6 bases). This TCR was sampled from an adult man with HIV who was CMV-seropositive. The chain's CDR3 is CASSGRDTESNQPQHF. The CDR3 DNA reads TGTGCCAGCAGTGGCCGGGACACCGAGAGCAATCAGCCCCAGCATTTT.